This T cell receptor (beta chain) came from a study of tumor-infiltrating lymphocytes in oesophageal squamous cell carcinoma. One entry per CDR3 protein, called by TCRdb with MiXCR from the reads. The sample holds about 12,000 distinct CDR3 sequences, 50% to 60% seen once. This CDR3 is built from 16 residues. V lost 3 bases and J lost 0, with 13 bases in between. Looked up from germline, CDR1 is SGHTA and CDR2 is FQGNSA. Sequenced: blood. The gene calls are TRBV7-2 and TRBJ2-3; D is possibly TRBD2 (6 bases). The TCR originated in a female donor with esophageal squamous cell carcinoma. As DNA, the CDR3 is TGTGCCAGCAGCTTCGGAACTAGCTTCAGCACAGATACGCAGTATTTT. Translating gives CASSFGTSFSTDTQYF. Full variable domain (rest looked up from reference TRBV7-2 and TRBJ2-3): GAGVSQSPSNKVTEKGKDVELRCDPISGHTALYWYRQSLGQGLEFLIYFQGNSAPDKSGLPSDRFSAERTGGSVSTLTIQRTQQEDSAVYLCASSFGTSFSTDTQYFGPGTRLTVL.